This entry features one T cell receptor (beta chain) sequence. The antigen is unknown. The record originates from a study of CD8+ T cells in alopecia areata. The CDR3 is 11 residues long. Trimming shortened V by 3 bases and J by 7 bases, and 6 bases separated the two germline ends. Germline-derived CDR1 and CDR2 are GTSNPN and SVGIG (reference sequence). General study findings and limits: Under tofacitinib, fewer expanded CD8+ clones appeared among the top 100 scalp clones. Any link of baseline CD8+ expansion to response, resting on one nonresponder, remains uncertain.

In each case, RNA was isolated and then reverse transcribed into cDNA as the sequencing template. Method: immunoSEQ multiplex PCR; TCRdb's copy keeps in-frame clones and lacks some. The sample lists 200,000 to 250,000 clones; around 65% were seen once. The treatment is: oral pan-JAK inhibitor, 5-10 mg twice daily. The receptor was isolated from a human donor with alopecia areata. The sample was CD4+ T cells sorted from blood, taken between weeks 43 and 45, from a patient treated with tofacitinib. The rearrangement uses TRBV30 and TRBJ2-2, with D unclear. DNA of the CDR3: TGTGCCTGGAGAGAGATCGGGGAGCTGTTTTTT. It yields the protein CAWREIGELFF.